Presented here are 14 T cell receptor beta chains from one specimen sequenced in a study of T cell responses to AZD1222 COVID-19 vaccine (dated by TCRdb to the early 2020s). According to the study, the label for this sample's time point signals: baseline before first vaccination. Library prep was done by the immunoSEQ multiplex PCR assay. TCRdb took over this immuneACCESS table, retaining in-frame rearrangements with V and J assigned. Such tables are incomplete; in checked studies, under half of the missing clones stem from an unresolved V gene, and the remainder is unexplained. The sample table records roughly 120,000 clones; about 85% of these occur just once. The leading ten clones occupy 5% to 7% of the sample. The sample was peripheral blood, taken on day 0 of AZD1222 vaccination. These receptors all come from an adult in good health.

This clone showed up many times. The genes are TRBV7-9 and TRBJ1-5; no definite D call. The CDR3 length is 12 residues. Germline CDR1 reads SEHNR; CDR2 reads FQNEAQ (reference sequence). The V gene lost 1 base and the J gene lost 8 bases, with 6 bases spanning the gap. CDR3 in amino acids: CASSLVGEPQHF. CDR3 sequence (DNA): TGTGCCAGCAGCTTAGTCGGGGAGCCCCAGCATTTT.

The chain employs TRBV18 and TRBJ1-2; no clear D. V lost 6 bases and J 5 bases, leaving 13 bases between the germline ends. The CDR3 covers 13 residues. Germline CDR1 and CDR2: KGHSH and LQKENI. The CDR3 DNA follows: TGTGCCAGCTCGACACAAGACGGTTATGGCTACACCTTC. Its translation is CASSTQDGYGYTF.

The chain has TRBV6-5 and TRBJ2-2, with no clear D. V dropped 6 bases and J dropped 3 bases, with 11 bases sitting between them. CDR1 MNHEY and CDR2 SVGAGI come from the germline V gene. CDR3 size: 14 residues. The CDR3 sequence: CASSALPYTGELFF. DNA for the CDR3: TGTGCCAGCAGCGCGTTACCATACACCGGGGAGCTGTTTTTT.

The chain joins TRBV19 to TRBJ2-6; D possibly corresponds to TRBD1 (6 bases). V was shortened by 5 bases and J by 0 bases, with 17 bases between the two germline ends. This CDR3 has 18 amino acids. Germline CDR1 LNHDA, CDR2 SQIVND (reference sequence). The CDR3 nucleotides read TGTGCCAGTAGTCTCAGGGGCAGGGTTGCCTCTGGGGCCAACGTCCTGACTTTC. Amino acids: CASSLRGRVASGANVLTF.

This chain links TRBV6-5 with TRBJ1-5; D not certain. The CDR3 spans 11 residues. Trimming took 8 bases from V and 9 from J, leaving 11 bases between them. Per germline, CDR1 MNHEY and CDR2 SVGAGI. CDR3 coding DNA: TGTGCCAGCGGATTAAGACTGCCCCAGCATTTT. Encoded protein: CASGLRLPQHF.

With regard to this clone: Other nucleotide sequences in the sample specify the same CDR3. The chain is built from TRBV18 and TRBJ2-2; D is ambiguous. Germline CDR1 and CDR2: KGHSH and LQKENI. The CDR3 extends over 15 amino acids. V was shortened by 1 base and J by 1 base, with 7 bases between the two germline ends. CDR3 sequence reads: CASSPLSENTGELFF. CDR3 in DNA: TGTGCCAGCTCACCACTGTCGGAGAACACCGGGGAGCTGTTTTTT.

This rearrangement joins TRBV9 to TRBJ2-3; no firm D call. This CDR3 is 14 amino acids long. Germline lookup yields CDR1 SGDLS and CDR2 YYNGEE. Trimming removed 0 bases at V and 0 bases at J, with 5 bases between. The DNA of the CDR3 is TGTGCCAGCAGCGTAGGGCCGAGCACAGATACGCAGTATTTT. It translates to CASSVGPSTDTQYF.

The chain employs TRBV12-3 or TRBV12-4 and TRBJ1-5, with D perhaps TRBD1 (5 bases). The CDR3 extends over 13 amino acids. V was trimmed by 5 bases and J by 7 bases, leaving 12 bases between them. In DNA form, the CDR3 reads TGTGCCAGCAGTCCTGGACACCCCCAGCCCCAGCATTTT. Residues: CASSPGHPQPQHF.

The chain recombines TRBV28 with TRBJ1-1; D may be TRBD1 (5 bases). Trimming stripped 6 bases from V and 5 bases from J, with 13 bases between. The CDR3 covers 13 residues. The germline V gene has CDR1 MDHEN and CDR2 SYDVKM. The CDR3 DNA reads as TGTGCCAGCAGGTTGGGGGGGTTGACTGAAGCTTTCTTT. Its translation: CASRLGGLTEAFF.

The chain has TRBV7-8 and TRBJ2-7; D ambiguous. Looked up from germline, CDR1 is SGHVS and CDR2 is FQNEAQ. CDR3 length: 14 amino acids. Trimming took off 1 base at V and 1 base at J, with 8 bases between the two ends. CDR3 loop: CASSLVGQSYEQYF. As DNA, the CDR3 is TGTGCCAGCAGCTTAGTCGGGCAGTCCTACGAGCAGTACTTC.

The CDR3: CAIGQTMNTEAFF. The DNA for the CDR3 is TGTGCCATCGGCCAGACCATGAACACTGAAGCTTTCTTT. The chain combines TRBV10-3 with TRBJ1-1, with D unresolved. This CDR3 spans 13 amino acids. Trimming took off 8 bases at V and 0 bases at J, with 10 bases between the two ends. The germline gives CDR1 ENHRY, CDR2 SYGVKD.

The rearrangement links TRBV4-3 to TRBJ1-6, with 7 bases lining up with TRBD1. With V trimmed by 9 bases and J by 5 bases, 13 bases remained unmatched. This CDR3 has 16 residues. Per germline, CDR1 LGHNA and CDR2 YSLEER. CDR3 nucleotides: TGCGCCAGTTCCTCCCGGGCGACAGGGCATAATTCACCCCTCCACTTT. This encodes CASSSRATGHNSPLHF.

The chain recombines TRBV6-2 or TRBV6-3 with TRBJ2-3, with unresolved D. CDR3 length: 16 amino acids. The V and J ends lost 0 bases and 2 bases respectively, with 12 bases between them. The germline V gene encodes CDR1 MNHEY and CDR2 SVGEGT. CDR3 bases: TGTGCCAGCAGTTACTCTCTACAGTCGACCACAGATACGCAGTATTTT. Amino acids: CASSYSLQSTTDTQYF.

V is TRBV7-9 and J is TRBJ2-7, with D unclear. In germline, CDR1 is SEHNR, CDR2 FQNEAQ (reference sequence). CDR3 size: 11 residues. Trimming cost V 8 bases and J 3 bases, with 8 bases left between them. CDR3 region: CASSKSYEQYF. CDR3 coding DNA: TGTGCCAGCTCGAAAAGCTACGAGCAGTACTTC.